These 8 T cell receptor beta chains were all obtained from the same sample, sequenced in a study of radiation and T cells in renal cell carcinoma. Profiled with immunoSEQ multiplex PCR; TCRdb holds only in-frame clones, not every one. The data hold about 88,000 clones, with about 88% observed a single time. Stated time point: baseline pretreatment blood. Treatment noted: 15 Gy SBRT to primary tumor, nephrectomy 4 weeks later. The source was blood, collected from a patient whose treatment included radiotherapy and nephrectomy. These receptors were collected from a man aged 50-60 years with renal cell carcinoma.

CDR3 coding DNA: TGTGCCAGCGGGCGGGACGCAACTATGAACACTGAAGCTTTCTTT. Translated: CASGRDATMNTEAFF. V gene TRBV27 combines with J gene TRBJ1-1; D perhaps matches TRBD1 (5 bases). This CDR3 comprises 15 residues. Per the germline V gene, CDR1 is MNHEY and CDR2 is SMNVEV (reference sequence). V was cut by 8 bases and J by 0 bases, with 16 bases left in between.

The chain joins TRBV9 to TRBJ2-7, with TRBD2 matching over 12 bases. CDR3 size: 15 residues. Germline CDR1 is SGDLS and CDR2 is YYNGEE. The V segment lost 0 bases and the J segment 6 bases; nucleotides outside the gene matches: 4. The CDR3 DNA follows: TGTGCCAGCAGCGTAGGTAGACTAGCGGGAGCCGAGCAGTACTTC. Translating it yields CASSVGRLAGAEQYF. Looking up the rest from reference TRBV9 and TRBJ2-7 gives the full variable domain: DSGVTQTPKHLITATGQRVTLRCSPRSGDLSVYWYQQSLDQGLQFLIQYYNGEERAKGNILERFSAQQFPDLHSELNLSSLELGDSALYFCASSVGRLAGAEQYFGPGTRLTVT.

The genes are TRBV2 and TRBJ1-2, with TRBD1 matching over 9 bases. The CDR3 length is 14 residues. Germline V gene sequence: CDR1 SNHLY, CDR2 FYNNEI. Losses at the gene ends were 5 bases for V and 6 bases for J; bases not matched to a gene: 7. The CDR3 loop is CASSYLDRGHGYTF. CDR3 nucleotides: TGTGCCAGCAGTTACTTGGACAGGGGCCATGGCTACACCTTC.

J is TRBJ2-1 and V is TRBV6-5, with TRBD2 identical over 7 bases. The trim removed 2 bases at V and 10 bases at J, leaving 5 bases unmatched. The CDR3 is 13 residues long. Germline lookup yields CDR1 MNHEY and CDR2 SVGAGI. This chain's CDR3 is CASSYGGVGEQFF. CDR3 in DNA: TGTGCCAGCAGTTACGGGGGGGTAGGGGAGCAGTTCTTC.

The CDR3 reads CASSYPDRGQYF. The DNA for the CDR3 is TGTGCCAGCAGTTACCCAGACAGGGGGCAGTACTTC. The chain joins TRBV6-6 to TRBJ2-7, with 8 bases matching TRBD1. Germline lookup yields CDR1 MNHNY and CDR2 SVGAGI (reference sequence). Trimming cost V 2 bases and J 9 bases; bases outside gene matches: 3. The CDR3 runs to 12 residues.

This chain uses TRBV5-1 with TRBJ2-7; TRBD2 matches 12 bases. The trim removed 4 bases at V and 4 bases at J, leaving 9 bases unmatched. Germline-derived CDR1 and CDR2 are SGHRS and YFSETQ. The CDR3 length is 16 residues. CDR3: CASSPTGLAGAYEQYF. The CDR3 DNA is TGCGCCAGCAGCCCCACGGGACTAGCGGGCGCATACGAGCAGTACTTC.

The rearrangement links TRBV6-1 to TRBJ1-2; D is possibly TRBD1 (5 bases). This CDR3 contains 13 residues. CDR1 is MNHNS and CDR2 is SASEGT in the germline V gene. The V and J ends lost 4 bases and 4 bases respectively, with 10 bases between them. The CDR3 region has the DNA TGTGCCAGCAGTGCAGCAGGGACCTATGGCTACACCTTC. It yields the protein CASSAAGTYGYTF.

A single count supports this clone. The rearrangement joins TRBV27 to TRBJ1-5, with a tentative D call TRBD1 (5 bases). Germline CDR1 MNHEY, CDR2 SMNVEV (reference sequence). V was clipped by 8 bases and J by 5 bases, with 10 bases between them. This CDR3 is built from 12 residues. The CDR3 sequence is CASYPRDQPQHF. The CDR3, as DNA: TGTGCCAGCTATCCCAGGGATCAGCCCCAGCATTTT.